The rows below give T cell receptor beta chains drawn from one sample of a study of T cells in localized non-small cell lung cancer. Libraries were prepared by immunoSEQ multiplex PCR; TCRdb keeps only in-frame clonotypes and omits some of them. Of around 67,000 clones listed, almost 90% are singletons. This specimen was peripheral blood, taken before any cancer treatment. All receptors derive from a woman aged 40 to 75 with stage I lung adenocarcinoma. The CDR3 runs from the conserved cysteine through the conserved F or W. Each record gives: D gene, J gene, clone size, V gene, CDR3 DNA, CDR3 protein. D genes are given only for firm matches. Rows give clone size only sometimes, using once, few, many, or a class for an expanded clone.

>TRBD1|TRBJ1-6|few|TRBV6-1
TGTGCCAGCACTCCCCCGGGGACAGGGACTTTCCTCCTCCACTTT
CASTPPGTGTFLLHF
>TRBD2|TRBJ2-7|NA|TRBV11-3
TGTGCCAGCAGCCCCCCCGACTCCGACGGGAGGAGGTCCAGGTACGAGCAGTACTTC
CASSPPDSDGRRSRYEQYF
>NA|TRBJ2-7|NA|TRBV11-3
TGTGCCAGCAGCCCCATAACCACGGGAGAGTACGAGCAGTACTTC
CASSPITTGEYEQYF
>TRBD1|TRBJ1-1|NA|TRBV14
TGTGCCAGCAGCCAAGGGGCCCACAGGGGAAACACTGAAGCTTTCTTT
CASSQGAHRGNTEAFF
>TRBD1|TRBJ1-1|once|TRBV10-3
TGTGCCAGCACCTCCGGGACAGATTTTCTTTACGGCACTGAAGCTTTCTTT
CASTSGTDFLYGTEAFF
>NA|TRBJ1-3|few|TRBV4-1
TGCGCCAGCAGCCGACAGGACTCTGGAAACACCATATATTTT
CASSRQDSGNTIYF
>TRBD1|TRBJ1-1|NA|TRBV6-5
TGTGCCAGCAGTCCCAGGGGGGGAAGGGGGACTGAAGCTTTCTTT
CASSPRGGRGTEAFF
>TRBD1|TRBJ2-3|NA|TRBV5-1
TGCGCCAGCAGCCAGGGACAGGGGGTGGATACGCAGTATTTT
CASSQGQGVDTQYF
>TRBD1|TRBJ1-1|NA|TRBV19
TGTGCCAGTACGAGGGACAGGGTGAACACTGAAGCTTTCTTT
CASTRDRVNTEAFF
>NA|TRBJ2-3|once|TRBV5-1
TGCGCCAGCAGCTTGCAGAAGGCGACAGATACGCAGTATTTT
CASSLQKATDTQYF
>TRBD1|TRBJ1-6|NA|TRBV6-1
TGTGCCAGCACTGCAGGACAGGCCACTAATTCACCCCTCCACTTT
CASTAGQATNSPLHF
>NA|TRBJ1-1|NA|TRBV5-6
TGTGCCAGCAGCCTGCTTGGGTCGACGACGAACACTGAAGCTTTCTTT
CASSLLGSTTNTEAFF
>NA|TRBJ2-5|NA|TRBV11-2
TGTGCCAGCAGCTTAGTCCACCCCGGGGGAAGAGAGACCCAGTACTTC
CASSLVHPGGRETQYF
>TRBD2|TRBJ2-3|NA|TRBV9
TGTGCCAGCAGCGTAGAGGCTAGCGGGACTGTCGGTACGCAGTATTTT
CASSVEASGTVGTQYF
>NA|TRBJ2-7|NA|TRBV28
TGTGCCAGCACCAACGGACCCGACGAGCAGTACTTC
CASTNGPDEQYF
>NA|TRBJ2-3|NA|TRBV9
TGTGCCAGCAGCGCGCTCACAGGGAGTGAAGATACGCAGTATTTT
CASSALTGSEDTQYF
>TRBD2|TRBJ2-1|NA|TRBV11-2
TGTGCCAGCAGCTTACGGCGGGAGGGCCTGAATTATCAGTTCTTC
CASSLRREGLNYQFF
>NA|TRBJ2-1|NA|TRBV6-5
TGTGCCAGCAGTTACTCGACGGACTGGGGGTATGAGCAGTTCTTC
CASSYSTDWGYEQFF
>TRBD1|TRBJ1-2|NA|TRBV6-5
TGTGCCAGCAGTTACGGGGGACAGGGAGGAGGGTATGGCTACACCTTC
CASSYGGQGGGYGYTF
>NA|TRBJ2-2|NA|TRBV18
TGTGCCAGCTCACCTGAGGGAGTATGGACCGGGGAGCTGTTTTTT
CASSPEGVWTGELFF
>NA|TRBJ2-7|NA|TRBV7-9
TGTGCCAGCAGCTTAGCAGGGGCGCTGTACGAGCAGTACTTC
CASSLAGALYEQYF
>NA|TRBJ1-1|once|TRBV2
TGTGCCAGCGATTTAGACACTGAAGCTTTCTTT
CASDLDTEAFF
>TRBD2|TRBJ2-1|NA|TRBV5-4
TGTGCCAGCAGCTCAGAGGGAGCTAGCGGGAGAAATGAGCAGTTCTTC
CASSSEGASGRNEQFF
>TRBD1|TRBJ2-3|NA|TRBV28
TGTGCCAGCAGTTCCCAGACAGGGGGCGTATGGGCAGATACGCAGTATTTT
CASSSQTGGVWADTQYF
>TRBD1|TRBJ2-1|NA|TRBV9
TGTGCCAGCAGCGCCAATAGTGGGGGGACAGGGGACAATGAGCAGTTCTTC
CASSANSGGTGDNEQFF
>NA|TRBJ2-5|NA|TRBV7-2
TGTGCCAGCAGCCCTTCTATTCGGGAGACCCAGTACTTC
CASSPSIRETQYF
>NA|TRBJ2-2|NA|TRBV28
TGTGCCAGCACCCTATCAGGGGCGAACACCGGGGAGCTGTTTTTT
CASTLSGANTGELFF
>NA|TRBJ1-2|NA|TRBV19
TGTGCCAGTAGTATGGAACAAGGCTGGGGCTACACCTTC
CASSMEQGWGYTF
>NA|TRBJ1-5|NA|TRBV5-1
TGCGCCAGCAGCGCCGACCCGAGCAATCAGCCCCAGCATTTT
CASSADPSNQPQHF
>NA|TRBJ2-5|once|TRBV27
TGTGCCAGCAGCGGACCGGGATGGGAGACCCAGTACTTC
CASSGPGWETQYF
>NA|TRBJ1-2|NA|TRBV7-2
TGTGCCAGCAGGCCCCAGAGCCCGGGACGCCAAGGGGGCTACACCTTC
CASRPQSPGRQGGYTF
>NA|TRBJ1-3|NA|TRBV7-6
TGTGCCAGCAGCTCGGGTTTACAGGGATGGAACACCATATATTTT
CASSSGLQGWNTIYF
>TRBD1|TRBJ2-7|NA|TRBV7-2
TGTGCCAGCAGCTCGGGACAGGGGGCGCTTCTGCAGTACTTC
CASSSGQGALLQYF
>NA|TRBJ2-3|NA|TRBV7-9
TGTGCCAGCAGCAGAGACAGTCTTGGGGCAGATACGCAGTATTTT
CASSRDSLGADTQYF
>TRBD2|TRBJ2-6|NA|TRBV7-2
TGTGCCAGCAGCTTAGTCCCAGCGGGAGCTGGGGCCAACGTCCTGACTTTC
CASSLVPAGAGANVLTF
>TRBD1|TRBJ1-4|once|TRBV7-9
TGTGCCAGCAGCCAAGGACAGGGTAATGAAAAACTGTTTTTT
CASSQGQGNEKLFF
>TRBD2|TRBJ2-7|NA|TRBV30
TGTGCCTGGGGGGGACTAGCGGGCCTCGAGCAGTACTTC
CAWGGLAGLEQYF
>NA|TRBJ2-5|once|TRBV19
TGTGCCAGTAGTGCCGGGAGAATCTCGGGGACCCAGTACTTC
CASSAGRISGTQYF
>TRBD1|TRBJ1-2|NA|TRBV7-8
TGTGCCAGCAGCCCAGCGTCGGGACAGGGGTACTATGGCTACACCTTC
CASSPASGQGYYGYTF
>TRBD1|TRBJ1-2|NA|TRBV6-1
TGTGCCAGCAGGCCCACCGGACAGGGTCCAAGGGGCTACACCTTC
CASRPTGQGPRGYTF
>TRBD1|TRBJ1-3|NA|TRBV5-4
TGTGCCAGCAGCTCTCCTCCTGACAGGGAAGGATTCACCATATATTTT
CASSSPPDREGFTIYF